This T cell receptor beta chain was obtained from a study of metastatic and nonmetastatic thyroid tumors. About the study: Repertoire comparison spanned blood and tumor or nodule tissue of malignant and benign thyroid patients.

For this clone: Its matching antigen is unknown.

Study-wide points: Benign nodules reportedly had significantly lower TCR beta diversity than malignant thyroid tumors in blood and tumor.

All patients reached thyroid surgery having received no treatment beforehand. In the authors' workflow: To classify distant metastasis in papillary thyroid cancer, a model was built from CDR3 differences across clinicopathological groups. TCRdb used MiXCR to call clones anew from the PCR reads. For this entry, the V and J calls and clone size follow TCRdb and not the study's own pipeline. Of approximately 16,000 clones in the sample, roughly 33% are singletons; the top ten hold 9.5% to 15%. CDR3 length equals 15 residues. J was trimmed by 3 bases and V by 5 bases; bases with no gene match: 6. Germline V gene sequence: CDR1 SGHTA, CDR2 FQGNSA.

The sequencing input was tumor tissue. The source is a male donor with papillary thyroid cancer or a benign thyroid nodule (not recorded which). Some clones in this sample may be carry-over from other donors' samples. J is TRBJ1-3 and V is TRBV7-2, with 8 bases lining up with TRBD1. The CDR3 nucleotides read TGTGCCAGCAGCACCCAGGGGGCTTTTGGAAACACCATATATTTT. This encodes CASSTQGAFGNTIYF.